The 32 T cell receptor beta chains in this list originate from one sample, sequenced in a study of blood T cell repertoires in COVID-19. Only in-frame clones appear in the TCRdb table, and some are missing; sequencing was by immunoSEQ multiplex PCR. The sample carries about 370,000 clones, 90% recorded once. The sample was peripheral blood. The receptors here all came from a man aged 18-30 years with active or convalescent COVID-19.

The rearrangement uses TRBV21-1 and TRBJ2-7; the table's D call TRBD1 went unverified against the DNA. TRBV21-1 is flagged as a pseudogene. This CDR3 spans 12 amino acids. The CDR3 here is CASPDSAYEQYF. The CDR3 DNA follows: TGTGCCAGTCCGGACAGTGCCTACGAGCAGTACTTC.

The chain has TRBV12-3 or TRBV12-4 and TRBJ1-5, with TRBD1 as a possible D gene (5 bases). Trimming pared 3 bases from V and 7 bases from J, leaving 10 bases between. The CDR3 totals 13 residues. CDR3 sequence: CASSFAGNQPQHF. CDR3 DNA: TGTGCCAGCAGTTTTGCAGGGAACCAGCCCCAGCATTTT.

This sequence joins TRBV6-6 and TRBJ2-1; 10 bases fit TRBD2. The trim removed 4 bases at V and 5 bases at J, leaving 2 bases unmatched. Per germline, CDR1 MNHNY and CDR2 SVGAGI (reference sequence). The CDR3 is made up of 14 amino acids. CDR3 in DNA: TGTGCCAGCAGTTTTGGACTAGCGGACAATGAGCAGTTCTTC. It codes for CASSFGLADNEQFF.

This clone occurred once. CDR3 residues: CASSPPRSSYNSPLHF. The CDR3 DNA is TGTGCCAGCTCACCACCGAGGAGCTCCTATAATTCACCCCTCCACTTT. This chain joins TRBV18 and TRBJ1-6; D unresolved. This CDR3 comprises 16 residues. Per the germline V gene, CDR1 is KGHSH and CDR2 is LQKENI. Trimming cost V 0 bases and J 0 bases, with 6 bases left between them.

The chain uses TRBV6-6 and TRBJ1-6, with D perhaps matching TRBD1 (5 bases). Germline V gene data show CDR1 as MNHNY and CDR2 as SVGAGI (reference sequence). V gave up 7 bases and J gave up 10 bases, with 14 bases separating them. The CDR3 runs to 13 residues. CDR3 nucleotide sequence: TGTGCCAGCACTGACGGGGGATTGTCACCCCTCCACTTT. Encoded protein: CASTDGGLSPLHF.

This CDR3 reads CASSFGTEYGELFF. The CDR3 region has the DNA TGTGCCAGCAGCTTTGGGACAGAATACGGGGAGCTGTTTTTT. The chain couples TRBV7-3 to TRBJ2-2; 7 positions match TRBD1. This CDR3 has 14 amino acids. Germline assignment: CDR1 SGHTA and CDR2 FQGTGA. The J segment lost 7 bases and the V segment lost 3 bases, leaving 5 bases of the junction unmatched. Filled out from reference TRBV7-3 and TRBJ2-2, the complete variable domain reads GAGVSQTPSNKVTEKGKYVELRCDPISGHTALYWYRQSLGQGPEFLIYFQGTGAADDSGLPNDRFFAVRPEGSVSTLKIQRTERGDSAVYLCASSFGTEYGELFFGEGSRLTVL.

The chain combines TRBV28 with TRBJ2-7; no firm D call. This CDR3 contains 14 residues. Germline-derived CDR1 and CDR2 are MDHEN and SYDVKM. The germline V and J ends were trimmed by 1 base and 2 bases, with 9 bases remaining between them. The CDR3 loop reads CASSLSTPPYEQYF. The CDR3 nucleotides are TGTGCCAGCAGTTTATCTACGCCGCCCTACGAGCAGTACTTC.

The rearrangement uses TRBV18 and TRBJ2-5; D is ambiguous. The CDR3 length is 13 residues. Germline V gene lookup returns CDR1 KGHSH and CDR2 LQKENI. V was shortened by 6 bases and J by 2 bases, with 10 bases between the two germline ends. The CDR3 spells CASSRELQETQYF. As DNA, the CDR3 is TGTGCCAGCTCCCGAGAGTTACAAGAGACCCAGTACTTC.

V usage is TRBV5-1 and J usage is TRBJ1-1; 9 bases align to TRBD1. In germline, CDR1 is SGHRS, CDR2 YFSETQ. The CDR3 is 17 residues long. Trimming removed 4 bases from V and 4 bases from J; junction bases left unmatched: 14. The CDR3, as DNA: TGCGCCAGCAGCCACAACCTAAACAGGGGGCAAGGCACTGAAGCTTTCTTT. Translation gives CASSHNLNRGQGTEAFF.

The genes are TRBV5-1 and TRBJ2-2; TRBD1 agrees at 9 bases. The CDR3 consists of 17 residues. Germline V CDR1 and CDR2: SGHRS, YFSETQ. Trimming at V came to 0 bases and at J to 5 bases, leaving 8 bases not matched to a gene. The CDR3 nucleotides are TGCGCCAGCAGCTTGGCCGGGACAGGGAGAGGAACCGGGGAGCTGTTTTTT. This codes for CASSLAGTGRGTGELFF.

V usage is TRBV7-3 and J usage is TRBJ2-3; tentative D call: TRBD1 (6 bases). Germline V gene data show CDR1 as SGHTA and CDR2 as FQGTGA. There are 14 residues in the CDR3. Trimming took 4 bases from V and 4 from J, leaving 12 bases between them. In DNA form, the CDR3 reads TGTGCCAGCAGCTCCAAACAGGGTGCAGATACGCAGTATTTT. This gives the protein CASSSKQGADTQYF.

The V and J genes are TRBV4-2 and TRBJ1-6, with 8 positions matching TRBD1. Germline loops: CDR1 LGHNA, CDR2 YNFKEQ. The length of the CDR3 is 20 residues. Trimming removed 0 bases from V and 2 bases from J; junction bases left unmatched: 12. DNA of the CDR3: TGTGCCAGCAGCCAAGATCGAAGCTCGGGGACAGGCGCCTATAATTCACCCCTCCACTTT. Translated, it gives CASSQDRSSGTGAYNSPLHF.

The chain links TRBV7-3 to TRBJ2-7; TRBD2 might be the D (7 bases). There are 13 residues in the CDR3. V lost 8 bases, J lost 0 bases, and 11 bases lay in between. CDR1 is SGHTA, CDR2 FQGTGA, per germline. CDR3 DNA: TGTGCCAGCTCCCGGGGGGCCTCCTACGAGCAGTACTTC. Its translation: CASSRGASYEQYF.

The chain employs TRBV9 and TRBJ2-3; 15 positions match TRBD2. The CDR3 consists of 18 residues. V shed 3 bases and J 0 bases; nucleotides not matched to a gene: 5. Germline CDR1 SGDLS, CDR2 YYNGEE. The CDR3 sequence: CASSGTSGGAASTDTQYF. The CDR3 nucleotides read TGTGCCAGCAGCGGGACTAGCGGGGGGGCCGCTAGCACAGATACGCAGTATTTT.

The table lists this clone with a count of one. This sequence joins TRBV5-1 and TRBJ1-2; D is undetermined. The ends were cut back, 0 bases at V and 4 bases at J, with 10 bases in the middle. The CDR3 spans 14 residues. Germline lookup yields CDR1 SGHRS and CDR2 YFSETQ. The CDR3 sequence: CASSLAKLGYGYTF. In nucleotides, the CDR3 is TGCGCCAGCAGCTTGGCCAAGCTTGGCTATGGCTACACCTTC.

The CDR3 DNA reads as TGTGCCAGCAGCTTAGTTCCGGGACAGGGCTCGAGTGAGCAGTTCTTC. Its translation: CASSLVPGQGSSEQFF. The J gene is TRBJ2-1, the V gene TRBV7-6, with 9 positions matching TRBD1. In germline, CDR1 is SGHVS, CDR2 FNYEAQ. With 1 base clipped from V and 9 bases from J, the junction kept 10 bases outside the gene matches. The CDR3 has 16 amino acids.

CDR3 coding DNA: TGTGCCAGCAGCTTAGGGGTCGCTAGCGGCTACGAGCAGTACTTC. Its protein is CASSLGVASGYEQYF. V gene TRBV7-9 combines with J gene TRBJ2-7, with 7 positions matching TRBD2. The CDR3 sequence is 15 residues long. Per germline, CDR1 SEHNR and CDR2 FQNEAQ (reference sequence). The V gene end was trimmed by 1 base and the J gene end by 3 bases; junction bases not matched to a gene: 6.

CDR3 in DNA: TGTGCCAGCAGCGGCCGAGGTCGGGGGGAAGAGACCCAGTACTTC. This translates into CASSGRGRGEETQYF. The chain carries TRBV11-3 and TRBJ2-5; 7 nucleotides match TRBD2. Germline trimming cut 5 bases from V and 3 bases from J; bases unmatched to any gene: 9. CDR1 is SGHNT, CDR2 YENEEA, per germline. The CDR3 totals 15 residues.

In nucleotides, the CDR3 is TGTGCCAGCAGCACCGGTGGGAGGGGAGGGTCCTACGAGCAGTACTTC. Translating gives CASSTGGRGGSYEQYF. This chain joins TRBV7-2 and TRBJ2-7, with 7 bases matching TRBD2. The J segment lost 1 base and the V segment lost 5 bases, leaving 11 bases of the junction unmatched. This CDR3 comprises 16 residues. The germline V gene has CDR1 SGHTA and CDR2 FQGNSA.

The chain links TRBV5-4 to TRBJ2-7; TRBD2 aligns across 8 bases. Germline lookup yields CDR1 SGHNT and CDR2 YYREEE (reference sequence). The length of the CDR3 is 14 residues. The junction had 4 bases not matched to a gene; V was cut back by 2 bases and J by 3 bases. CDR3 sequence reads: CASSFFSGNYEQYF. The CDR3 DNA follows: TGTGCCAGCAGCTTTTTTAGCGGGAACTACGAGCAGTACTTC.

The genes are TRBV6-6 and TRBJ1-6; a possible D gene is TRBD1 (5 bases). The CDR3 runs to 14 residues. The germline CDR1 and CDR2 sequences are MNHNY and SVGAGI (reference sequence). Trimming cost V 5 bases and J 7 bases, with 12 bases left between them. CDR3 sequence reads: CASSPDSTNSPLHF. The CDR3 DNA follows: TGTGCCAGCAGTCCCGACAGTACCAATTCACCCCTCCACTTT.

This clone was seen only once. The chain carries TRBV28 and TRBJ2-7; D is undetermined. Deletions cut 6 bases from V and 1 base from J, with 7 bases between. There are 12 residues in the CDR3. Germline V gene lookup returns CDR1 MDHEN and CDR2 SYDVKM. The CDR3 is CASSFESYEQYF. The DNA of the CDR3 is TGTGCCAGCAGCTTCGAGTCCTACGAGCAGTACTTC.

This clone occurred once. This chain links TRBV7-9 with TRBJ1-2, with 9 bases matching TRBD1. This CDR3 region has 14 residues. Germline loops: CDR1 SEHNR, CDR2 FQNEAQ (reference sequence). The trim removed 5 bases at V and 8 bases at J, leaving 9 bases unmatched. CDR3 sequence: CASSPGTGIDGYTF. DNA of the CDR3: TGTGCCAGCAGCCCAGGGACAGGGATCGACGGCTACACCTTC.

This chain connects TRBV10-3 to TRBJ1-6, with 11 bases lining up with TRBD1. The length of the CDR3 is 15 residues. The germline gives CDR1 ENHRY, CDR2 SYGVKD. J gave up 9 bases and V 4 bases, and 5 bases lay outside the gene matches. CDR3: CAISVGQGASSPLHF. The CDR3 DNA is TGTGCCATCAGTGTCGGACAGGGGGCCAGTTCACCCCTCCACTTT.

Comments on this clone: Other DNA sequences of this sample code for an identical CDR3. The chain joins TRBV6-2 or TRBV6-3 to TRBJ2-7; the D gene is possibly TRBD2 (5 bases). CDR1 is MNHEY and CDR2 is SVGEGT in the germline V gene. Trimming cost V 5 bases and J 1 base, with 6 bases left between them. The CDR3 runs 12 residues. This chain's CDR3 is CASSRGSYEQYF. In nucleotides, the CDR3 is TGTGCCAGCAGTAGAGGGTCCTACGAGCAGTACTTC.

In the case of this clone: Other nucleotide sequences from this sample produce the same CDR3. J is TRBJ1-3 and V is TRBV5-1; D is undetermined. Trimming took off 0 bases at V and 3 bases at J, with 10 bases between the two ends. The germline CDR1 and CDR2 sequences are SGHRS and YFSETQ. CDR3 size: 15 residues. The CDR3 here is CASSLEGGSGNTIYF. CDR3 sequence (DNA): TGCGCCAGCAGCTTGGAGGGAGGGAGTGGAAACACCATATATTTT.

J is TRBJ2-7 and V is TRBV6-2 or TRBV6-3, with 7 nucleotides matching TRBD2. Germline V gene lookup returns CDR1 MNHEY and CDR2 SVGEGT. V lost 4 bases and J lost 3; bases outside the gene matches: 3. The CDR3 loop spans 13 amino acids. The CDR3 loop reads CASSFGTIYEQYF. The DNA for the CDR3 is TGTGCCAGCAGTTTCGGGACTATCTACGAGCAGTACTTC.

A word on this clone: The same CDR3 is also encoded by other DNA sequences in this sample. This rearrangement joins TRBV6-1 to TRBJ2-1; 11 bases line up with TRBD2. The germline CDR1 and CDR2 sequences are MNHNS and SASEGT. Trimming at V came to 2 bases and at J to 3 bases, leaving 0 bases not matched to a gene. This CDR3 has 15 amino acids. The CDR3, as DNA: TGTGCCAGCAGTGAACTAGCGGGAGGCTACAATGAGCAGTTCTTC. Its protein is CASSELAGGYNEQFF.

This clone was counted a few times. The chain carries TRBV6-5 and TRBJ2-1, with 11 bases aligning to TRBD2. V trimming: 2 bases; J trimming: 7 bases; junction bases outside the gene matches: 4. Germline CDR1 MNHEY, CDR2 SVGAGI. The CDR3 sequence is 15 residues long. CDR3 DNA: TGTGCCAGCAGTTACATGTCTAGCGGGAGGAATGAGCAGTTCTTC. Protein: CASSYMSSGRNEQFF.

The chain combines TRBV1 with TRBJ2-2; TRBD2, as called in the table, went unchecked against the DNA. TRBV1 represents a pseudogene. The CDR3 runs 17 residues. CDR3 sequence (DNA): TGCACCAGCAGCCCCCAGAGGAGCAGGGAGGGCACCGGGGAGCTGTTTTTT. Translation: CTSSPQRSREGTGELFF.

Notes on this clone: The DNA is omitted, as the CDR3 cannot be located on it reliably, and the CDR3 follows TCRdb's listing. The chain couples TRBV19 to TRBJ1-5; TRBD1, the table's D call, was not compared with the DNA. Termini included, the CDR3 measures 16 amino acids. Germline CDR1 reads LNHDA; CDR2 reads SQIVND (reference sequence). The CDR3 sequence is CATSTRGVRAGQPQHF.

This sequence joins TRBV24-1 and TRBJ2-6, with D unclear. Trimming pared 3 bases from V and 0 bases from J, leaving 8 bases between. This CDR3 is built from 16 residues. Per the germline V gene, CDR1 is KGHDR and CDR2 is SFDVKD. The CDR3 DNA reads TGTGCCACCAGTGATAGCCGTTACTCTGGGGCCAACGTCCTGACTTTC. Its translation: CATSDSRYSGANVLTF.